This T cell receptor (beta chain) was recovered during a study of early T cells in non-severe SARS-CoV-2 infection. Across the study: Unpaired chains resulted from sequencing bulk RNA of unsorted whole blood.

Unique molecular identifiers were affixed to single, distinct cDNA molecules. A single record per CDR3 protein comes from TCRdb applying MiXCR to the 5' RACE reads. The sample carries more than 45,000 distinct CDR3 sequences, about 12% recorded once. CDR3 length equals 16 residues. V trimming: 0 bases; J trimming: 10 bases; junction bases outside the gene matches: 8. Germline V gene data show CDR1 as SGHDT and CDR2 as YYEEEE. Study conclusions and caveats: Matching against VDJdb likely underestimated virus-specific expansions, favoring anti-spike CD8.

This clonotype was recorded at least ten times. Its matching antigen is unknown. The sample consisted of whole blood. The chain uses TRBV5-6 and TRBJ1-6, with TRBD1 matching over 9 bases. This sequence originates from an adult who was a healthcare worker with PCR-confirmed SARS-CoV-2 infection or an uninfected control (not recorded which). This CDR3 reads CASSLARGQGKSPLHF. In DNA, the CDR3 is TGTGCCAGCAGCTTGGCCCGGGGACAGGGTAAATCACCCCTCCACTTT.